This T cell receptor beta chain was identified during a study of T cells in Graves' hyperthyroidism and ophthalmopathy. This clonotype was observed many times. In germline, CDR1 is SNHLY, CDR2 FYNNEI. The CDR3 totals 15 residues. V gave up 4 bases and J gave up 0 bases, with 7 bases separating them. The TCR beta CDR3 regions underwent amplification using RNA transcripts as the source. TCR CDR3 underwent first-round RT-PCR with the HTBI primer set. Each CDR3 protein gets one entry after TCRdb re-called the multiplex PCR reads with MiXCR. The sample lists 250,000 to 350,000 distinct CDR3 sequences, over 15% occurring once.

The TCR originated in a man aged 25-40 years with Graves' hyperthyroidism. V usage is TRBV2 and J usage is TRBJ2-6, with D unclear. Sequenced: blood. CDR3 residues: CASSVVFSGANVLTF. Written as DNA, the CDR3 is TGTGCCAGCAGTGTGGTTTTCTCTGGGGCCAACGTCCTGACTTTC.